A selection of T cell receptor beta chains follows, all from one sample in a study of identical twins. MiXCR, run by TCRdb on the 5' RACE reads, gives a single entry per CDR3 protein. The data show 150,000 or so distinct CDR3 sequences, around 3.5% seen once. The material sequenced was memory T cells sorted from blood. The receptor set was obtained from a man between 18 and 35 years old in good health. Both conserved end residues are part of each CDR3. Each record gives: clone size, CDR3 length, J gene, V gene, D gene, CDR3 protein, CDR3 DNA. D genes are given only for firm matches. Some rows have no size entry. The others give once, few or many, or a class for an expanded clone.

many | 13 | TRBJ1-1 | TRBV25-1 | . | CASSGGRTQGAFF | TGTGCCAGCAGTGGAGGACGGACTCAGGGAGCTTTCTTT
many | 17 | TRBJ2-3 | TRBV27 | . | CASSALRVRGATDTQYF | TGTGCCAGCAGTGCCCTCAGGGTCAGGGGAGCAACAGATACGCAGTATTTT
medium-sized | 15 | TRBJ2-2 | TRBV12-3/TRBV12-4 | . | CASSPDVPSRGELFF | TGTGCCAGCAGCCCCGATGTGCCTAGCCGCGGGGAGCTGTTTTTT
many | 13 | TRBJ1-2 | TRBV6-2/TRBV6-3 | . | CASSPGPPDGYTF | TGTGCCAGCAGTCCGGGACCTCCCGACGGCTACACCTTC
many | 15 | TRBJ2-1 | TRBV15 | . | CATKSIEGSYNEQFF | TGTGCCACCAAAAGCATAGAGGGATCCTACAATGAGCAGTTCTTC
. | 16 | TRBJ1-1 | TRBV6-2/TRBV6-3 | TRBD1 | CASSYSRGRVDTEAFF | TGTGCCAGCAGTTACTCCAGGGGGCGGGTTGACACTGAAGCTTTCTTT
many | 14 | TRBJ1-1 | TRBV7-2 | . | CASSLPPGNTEAFF | TGTGCCAGCAGCTTACCCCCAGGGAACACTGAAGCTTTCTTT
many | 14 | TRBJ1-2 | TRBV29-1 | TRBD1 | CSAERTGYNYGYTF | TGCAGCGCCGAGCGGACAGGGTATAACTATGGCTACACCTTC
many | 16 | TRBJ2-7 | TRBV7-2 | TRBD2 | CASSLGTSGRIIEQYF | TGTGCCAGCAGCTTAGGGACTAGCGGGAGGATTATCGAGCAGTACTTC
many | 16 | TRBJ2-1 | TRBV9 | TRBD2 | CASSARLATPYNEQFF | TGTGCCAGCAGCGCCCGACTAGCAACCCCCTACAATGAGCAGTTCTTC
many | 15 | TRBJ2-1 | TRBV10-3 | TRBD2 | CAISELAGEINEQFF | TGTGCCATCAGTGAGTTAGCGGGAGAAATTAATGAGCAGTTCTTC
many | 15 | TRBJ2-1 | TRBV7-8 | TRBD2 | CASSASGVSYNEQFF | TGTGCCAGCAGCGCTAGCGGGGTTTCCTACAATGAGCAGTTCTTC
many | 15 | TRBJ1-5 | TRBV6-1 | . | CASTPGVYSNQPQHF | TGTGCCAGCACCCCTGGAGTTTATAGCAATCAGCCCCAGCATTTT
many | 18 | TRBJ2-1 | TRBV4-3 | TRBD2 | CASSREATLAGAIIRQFF | TGCGCCAGCAGCCGCGAAGCAACTCTAGCGGGAGCCATCATCCGGCAGTTCTTC
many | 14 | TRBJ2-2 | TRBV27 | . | CASSFIRSTGELFF | TGTGCCAGCAGTTTTATTAGGTCCACCGGGGAGCTGTTTTTT
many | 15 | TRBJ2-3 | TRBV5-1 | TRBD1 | CASSSGTGPTDTQYF | TGCGCCAGCAGCTCCGGGACAGGGCCAACAGATACGCAGTATTTT
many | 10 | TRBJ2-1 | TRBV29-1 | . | CSVGGDEQFF | TGCAGCGTTGGCGGCGATGAGCAGTTCTTC
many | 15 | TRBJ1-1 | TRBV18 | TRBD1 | CASSPPGTGNTEAFF | TGTGCCAGCTCACCACCGGGGACAGGGAACACTGAAGCTTTCTTT
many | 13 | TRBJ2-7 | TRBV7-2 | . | CASSLGRDYEQYF | TGTGCCAGCAGCTTAGGGCGGGACTACGAGCAGTACTTC
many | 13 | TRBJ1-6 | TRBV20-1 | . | CSAREGYNSPLHF | TGCAGTGCTAGAGAGGGTTATAATTCACCCCTCCACTTT
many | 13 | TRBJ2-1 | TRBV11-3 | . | CASSLTYPNEQFF | TGTGCCAGCAGCTTAACGTACCCCAATGAGCAGTTCTTC
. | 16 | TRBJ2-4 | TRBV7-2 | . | CASSLEGAVGESIQYF | TGTGCCAGCAGCTTAGAAGGCGCGGTGGGGGAGAGCATTCAGTACTTC
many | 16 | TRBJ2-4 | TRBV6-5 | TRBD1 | CASSYTDRIAKNIQYF | TGTGCCAGCAGTTACACGGACAGGATAGCCAAAAACATTCAGTACTTC
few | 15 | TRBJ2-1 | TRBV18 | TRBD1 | CASSPGTGVNNEQFF | TGTGCCAGCTCACCAGGGACAGGGGTGAACAATGAGCAGTTCTTC
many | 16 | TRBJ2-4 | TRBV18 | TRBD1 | CASSPPGQGAKNIQYF | TGTGCCAGCTCACCACCGGGACAGGGGGCGAAAAACATTCAGTACTTC
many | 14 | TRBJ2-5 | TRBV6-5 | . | CASSYSQGGETQYF | TGTGCCAGCAGTTACTCACAGGGTGGAGAGACCCAGTACTTC
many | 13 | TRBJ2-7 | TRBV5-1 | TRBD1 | CASSLRQGYEQYF | TGCGCCAGCAGCTTAAGACAGGGGTACGAGCAGTACTTC
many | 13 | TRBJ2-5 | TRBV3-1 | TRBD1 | CASSPFRDRVIYF | TGTGCCAGCAGCCCGTTCCGGGACAGGGTCATATACTTC
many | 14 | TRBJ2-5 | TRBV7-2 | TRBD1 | CASSTRDRKETQYF | TGTGCCAGCAGCACCCGGGACAGAAAAGAGACCCAGTACTTC
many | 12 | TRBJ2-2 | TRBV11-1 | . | CASSLNTGELFF | TGTGCCAGCAGCTTGAACACCGGGGAGCTGTTTTTT
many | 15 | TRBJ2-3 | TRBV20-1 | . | CSAPGELGSTDTQYF | TGCAGTGCTCCTGGGGAGCTAGGAAGCACAGATACGCAGTATTTT
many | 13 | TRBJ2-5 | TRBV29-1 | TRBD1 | CSVTRDSKETQYF | TGCAGCGTTACCCGGGACAGTAAAGAGACCCAGTACTTC
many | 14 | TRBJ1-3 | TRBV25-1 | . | CASIDSASGNTIYF | TGTGCCAGCATAGACAGCGCCTCTGGAAACACCATATATTTT
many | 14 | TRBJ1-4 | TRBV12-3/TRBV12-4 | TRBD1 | CASSLRTGSEKLFF | TGTGCCAGCAGTTTAAGGACAGGGAGCGAAAAACTGTTTTTT
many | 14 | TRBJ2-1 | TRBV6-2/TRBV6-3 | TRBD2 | CASSYGTSGAEQFF | TGTGCCAGCAGTTACGGGACTAGCGGGGCTGAGCAGTTCTTC
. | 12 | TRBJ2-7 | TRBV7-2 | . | CASSLMRYEQYF | TGTGCCAGCAGCTTAATGAGGTACGAGCAGTACTTC
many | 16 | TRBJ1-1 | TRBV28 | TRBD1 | CASSSPGTGGRTEAFF | TGTGCCAGCAGTTCCCCGGGGACAGGGGGGCGGACTGAAGCTTTCTTT
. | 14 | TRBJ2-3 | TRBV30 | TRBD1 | CAWTTGVGTDTQYF | TGTGCCTGGACGACAGGGGTCGGCACAGATACGCAGTATTTT
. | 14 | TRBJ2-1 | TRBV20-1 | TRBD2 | CSARGTSGGNEQFF | TGCAGTGCTAGAGGCACTAGCGGGGGGAATGAGCAGTTCTTC
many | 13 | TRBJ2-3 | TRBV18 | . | CASSRDPTDTQYF | TGTGCCAGCTCACGGGACCCGACAGATACGCAGTATTTT
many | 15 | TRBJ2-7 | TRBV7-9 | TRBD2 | CASSLGVSGSYEQYF | TGTGCCAGCAGCTTAGGCGTTAGCGGGAGTTACGAGCAGTACTTC
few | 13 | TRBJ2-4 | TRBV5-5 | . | CASSLAQENIQYF | TGTGCCAGCAGCTTGGCCCAGGAGAACATTCAGTACTTC
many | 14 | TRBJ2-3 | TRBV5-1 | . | CASSGSAGTDTQYF | TGCGCCAGCAGCGGGTCCGCGGGAACAGATACGCAGTATTTT
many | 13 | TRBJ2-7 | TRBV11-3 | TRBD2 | CASSSHREGEQYF | TGTGCCAGCAGCTCTCATCGGGAGGGCGAGCAGTACTTC
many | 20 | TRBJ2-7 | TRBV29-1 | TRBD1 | CSVEGSSNRGTAIHSYEQYF | TGCAGCGTTGAAGGGAGTAGCAACAGGGGGACAGCCATCCACTCCTACGAGCAGTACTTC
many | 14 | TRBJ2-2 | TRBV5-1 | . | CASREGSNTGELFF | TGCGCCAGCAGGGAGGGGTCGAACACCGGGGAGCTGTTTTTT
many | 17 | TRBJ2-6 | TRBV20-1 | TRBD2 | CSARELAGGTGANVLTF | TGCAGTGCTAGAGAGCTAGCGGGAGGAACTGGGGCCAACGTCCTGACTTTC
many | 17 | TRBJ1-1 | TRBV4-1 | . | CASSQGRLAGRQTEAFF | TGCGCCAGCAGCCAGGGGCGCCTCGCAGGCCGGCAGACTGAAGCTTTCTTT
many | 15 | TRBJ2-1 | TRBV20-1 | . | CSGSQQVSSYNEQFF | TGCAGTGGCTCACAACAGGTCAGCTCCTACAATGAGCAGTTCTTC
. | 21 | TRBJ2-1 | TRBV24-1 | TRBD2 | CATSDLGRREGPVESYNEQFF | TGTGCCACCAGTGATTTAGGGCGGCGGGAGGGCCCCGTTGAGTCCTACAATGAGCAGTTCTTC
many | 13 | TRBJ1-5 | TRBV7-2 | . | CASSRIHNQPQHF | TGTGCCAGCAGCCGTATACACAATCAGCCCCAGCATTTT
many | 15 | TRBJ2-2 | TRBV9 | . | CASSVGALNTGELFF | TGTGCCAGCAGCGTAGGGGCTTTAAACACCGGGGAGCTGTTTTTT
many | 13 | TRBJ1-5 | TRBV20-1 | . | CSAAAGRNQPQHF | TGCAGTGCGGCGGCAGGGCGCAATCAGCCCCAGCATTTT
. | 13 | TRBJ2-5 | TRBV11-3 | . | CASSLTVGETQYF | TGTGCCAGCAGCTTAACGGTGGGAGAGACCCAGTACTTC
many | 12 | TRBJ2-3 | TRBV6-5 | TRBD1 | CASGQGTDTQYF | TGTGCCAGCGGACAGGGCACAGATACGCAGTATTTT
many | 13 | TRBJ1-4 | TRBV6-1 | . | CASTTQGTGKLFF | TGTGCCAGCACCACACAGGGCACGGGGAAACTGTTTTTT
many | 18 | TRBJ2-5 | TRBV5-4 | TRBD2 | CASSFRTSGRALGETQYF | TGTGCCAGCAGCTTTCGGACTAGCGGGAGGGCCCTCGGAGAGACCCAGTACTTC
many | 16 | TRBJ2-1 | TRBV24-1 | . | CATSDFSQGGRNEQFF | TGTGCCACCAGTGATTTTTCGCAGGGGGGGAGGAATGAGCAGTTCTTC
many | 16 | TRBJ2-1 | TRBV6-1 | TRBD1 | CASSISGTGTKYEQFF | TGTGCCAGCAGTATCTCCGGGACAGGGACTAAGTATGAGCAGTTCTTC